The 6 T cell receptor beta chains given below trace back to one sample, sequenced in a study of response to subunit inactivated influenza vaccine. Via MiXCR, TCRdb re-called the RT-PCR reads, giving one row per CDR3 protein. The sample lists 710,000 or so distinct CDR3 sequences, around 16% occurring once. The material was PBMCs from blood, obtained 12 days after vaccination. The receptor set was obtained from a man aged 50 or older who received an inactivated influenza vaccine.

The chain couples TRBV11-2 to TRBJ1-4, with a tentative D call TRBD1 (5 bases). V gave up 5 bases and J gave up 3 bases, with 13 bases separating them. This CDR3 region has 15 residues. Germline loops: CDR1 SGHAT, CDR2 FQNNGV. The CDR3 loop is CASSPRQLPNEKLFF. DNA for the CDR3: TGTGCCAGCAGCCCGCGACAGTTACCTAATGAAAAACTGTTTTTT.

Details on this clonotype: A clone one base away is much larger, so this may be a read error. The chain has TRBV4-2 and TRBJ2-7; the D gene is possibly TRBD1 (6 bases). The CDR3 runs to 16 residues. In germline, CDR1 is LGHNA, CDR2 YNFKEQ. CDR3 sequence (DNA): TGTGCCAGCAGCCCATCCCACCCCCCACAGGGTTACGAGCATTACTTC. The encoded protein is CASSPSHPPQGYEHYF.

This clonotype was observed a few times. The chain employs TRBV4-3 and TRBJ2-3; 7 bases are shared with TRBD2. Germline V gene lookup returns CDR1 LGHNA and CDR2 YSLEER. V shed 2 bases, J shed 0 bases, and the junction held 2 bases outside the gene matches. This CDR3 has 15 residues. The CDR3 bases are TGCGCCAGCAGCCAACGTAGCGGGAGCACAGATACGCAGTATTTT. Translation: CASSQRSGSTDTQYF.

This clonotype was counted only a few times. This rearrangement joins TRBV7-8 to TRBJ2-7; 8 bases align to TRBD2. The CDR3 has 16 residues. V shed 1 base and J 5 bases; nucleotides not matched to a gene: 10. CDR1 and CDR2 (germline): SGHVS, FQNEAQ. The CDR3 nucleotides read TGTGCCAGCAGCTTAGGGGGACTAGGAGGCAGGAACGAGCAGTACTTC. Translated, it gives CASSLGGLGGRNEQYF.

The chain joins TRBV28 to TRBJ2-3; TRBD1 matches 11 bases. The CDR3 extends over 16 amino acids. Germline assignment: CDR1 MDHEN and CDR2 SYDVKM. V trimming: 7 bases; J trimming: 3 bases; junction bases outside the gene matches: 9. The CDR3 here is CASNPAGTGGTDTQYF. CDR3 in DNA: TGTGCCAGCAACCCCGCCGGGACAGGGGGAACAGATACGCAGTATTTT.

The chain joins TRBV2 to TRBJ2-7; tentative D call: TRBD2 (6 bases). Germline V CDR1 and CDR2: SNHLY, FYNNEI. The V and J ends lost 6 bases and 4 bases respectively, with 19 bases between them. The CDR3 spans 15 residues. The DNA for the CDR3 is TGTGCCAGCAGCCGAGAATTCGGGGACTTGTACGAGCAGTACTTC. Translating gives CASSREFGDLYEQYF.